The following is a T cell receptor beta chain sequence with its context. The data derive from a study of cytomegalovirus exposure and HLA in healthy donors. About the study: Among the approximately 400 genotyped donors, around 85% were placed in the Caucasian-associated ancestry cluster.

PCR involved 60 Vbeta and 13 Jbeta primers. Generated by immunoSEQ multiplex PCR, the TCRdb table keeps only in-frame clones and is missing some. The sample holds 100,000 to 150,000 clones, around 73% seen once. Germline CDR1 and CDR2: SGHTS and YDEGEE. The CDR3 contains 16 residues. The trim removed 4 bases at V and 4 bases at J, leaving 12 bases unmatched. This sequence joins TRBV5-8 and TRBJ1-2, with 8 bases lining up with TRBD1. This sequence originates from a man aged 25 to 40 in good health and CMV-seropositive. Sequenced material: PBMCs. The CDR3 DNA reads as TGTGCCAGCAGCCATTACCCCAGGGGGCGATCCTATGGCTACACCTTC. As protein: CASSHYPRGRSYGYTF. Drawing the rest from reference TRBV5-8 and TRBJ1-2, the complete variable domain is EAGVTQSPTHLIKTRGQQATLRCSPISGHTSVYWYQQALGLGLQFLLWYDEGEERNRGNFPPRFSGRQFPNYSSELNVNALELEDSALYLCASSHYPRGRSYGYTFGSGTRLTVV.